This TCR beta chain was captured by sequencing in a study of human T cells and chemical hapten exposure. At the level of the study: Weekly diphenylcyclopropenone doses were given to patients' scalps across the approximately 25-week study. Slight differences in pooled library volume were the main source of varying TCR yields across samples.

This clonotype was seen only a few times. Time point indicated: patch test 2, 6 weeks after DPC sensitization. Documented treatment: therapeutic diphenylcyclopropenone sensitization with weekly scalp DPC. This CDR3 region has 14 residues. V lost 7 bases and J lost 5, with 16 bases in between. Germline loops: CDR1 SNHLY, CDR2 FYNNEI. TCRdb re-called the RACE reads with MiXCR, one entry per CDR3 protein. The sample lists 65,000 to 95,000 distinct CDR3 sequences; 6.6% were seen once. The source is a woman aged 25 to 39 with alopecia areata. Some clones in this sample may be carry-over from other donors' samples. The sample here was whole blood, taken in connection with sensitization to the hapten diphenylcyclopropenone (DPC). The chain links TRBV2 to TRBJ2-3; D is unclear. CDR3 sequence reads: CASKETYLKDTQYF. As DNA, the CDR3 is TGTGCCAGCAAAGAGACATACTTAAAAGATACGCAGTATTTT. The variable domain in full, with the rest retrieved from reference TRBV2 and TRBJ2-3, is EPEVTQTPSHQVTQMGQEVILRCVPISNHLYFYWYRQILGQKVEFLVSFYNNEISEKSEIFDDQFSVERPDGSNFTLKIRSTKLEDSAMYFCASKETYLKDTQYFGPGTRLTVL.